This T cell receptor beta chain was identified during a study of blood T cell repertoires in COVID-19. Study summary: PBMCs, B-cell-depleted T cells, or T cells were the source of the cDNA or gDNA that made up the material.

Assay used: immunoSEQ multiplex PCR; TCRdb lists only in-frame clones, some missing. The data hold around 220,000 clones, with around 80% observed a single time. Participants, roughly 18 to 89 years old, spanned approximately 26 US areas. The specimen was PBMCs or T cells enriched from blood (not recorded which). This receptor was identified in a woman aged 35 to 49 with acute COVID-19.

The CDR3 sequence is CASSLDINYGYTF. For the CDR3, the DNA is TGTGCCAGCAGTTTGGACATTAACTATGGCTACACCTTC. The chain uses TRBV27 and TRBJ1-2; D perhaps matches TRBD1 (5 bases). V was cut by 3 bases and J by 1 base, with 6 bases left in between. The length of the CDR3 is 13 residues. The V gene's germline CDR1 is MNHEY and CDR2 SMNVEV (reference sequence).